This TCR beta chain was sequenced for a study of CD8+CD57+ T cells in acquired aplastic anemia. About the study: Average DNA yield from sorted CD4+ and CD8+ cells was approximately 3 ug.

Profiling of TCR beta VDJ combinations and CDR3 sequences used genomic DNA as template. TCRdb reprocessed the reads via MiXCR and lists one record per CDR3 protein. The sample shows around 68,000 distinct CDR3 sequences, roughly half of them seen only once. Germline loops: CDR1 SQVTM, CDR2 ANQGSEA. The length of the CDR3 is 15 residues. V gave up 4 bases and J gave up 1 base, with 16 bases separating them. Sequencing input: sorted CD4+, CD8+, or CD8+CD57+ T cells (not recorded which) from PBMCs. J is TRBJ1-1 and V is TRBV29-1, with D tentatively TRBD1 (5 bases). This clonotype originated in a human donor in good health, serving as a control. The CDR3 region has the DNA TGCAGCGTTGTGCTGGGGGGTACAGCGAACACTGAAGCTTTCTTT. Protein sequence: CSVVLGGTANTEAFF.